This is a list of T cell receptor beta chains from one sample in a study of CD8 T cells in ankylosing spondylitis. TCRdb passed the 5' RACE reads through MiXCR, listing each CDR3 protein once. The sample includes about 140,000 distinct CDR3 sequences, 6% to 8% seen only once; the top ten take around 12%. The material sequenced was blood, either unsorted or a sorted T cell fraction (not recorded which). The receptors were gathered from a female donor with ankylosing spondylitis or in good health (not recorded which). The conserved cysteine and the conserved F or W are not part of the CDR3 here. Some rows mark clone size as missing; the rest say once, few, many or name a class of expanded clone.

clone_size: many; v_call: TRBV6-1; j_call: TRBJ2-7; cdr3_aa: ASSPGGFVSEQY
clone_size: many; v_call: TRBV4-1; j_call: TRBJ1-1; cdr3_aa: ASSQDNILGGSTEAF
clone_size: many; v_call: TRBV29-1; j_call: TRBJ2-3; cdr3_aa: SVHTATDTQY
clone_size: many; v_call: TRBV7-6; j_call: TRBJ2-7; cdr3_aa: ASSLATGWSEQY
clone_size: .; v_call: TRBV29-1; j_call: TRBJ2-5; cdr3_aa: SVSPGEETQY
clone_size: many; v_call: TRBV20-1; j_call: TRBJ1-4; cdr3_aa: SAPRTEEDEKLF
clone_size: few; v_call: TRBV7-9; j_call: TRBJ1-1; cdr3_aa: ASSQRTGLAARENTEAF
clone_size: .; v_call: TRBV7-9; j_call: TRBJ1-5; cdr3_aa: ASSLDGNQPQH
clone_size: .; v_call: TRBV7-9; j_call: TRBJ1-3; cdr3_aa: ASSFGGGDSGNTIY
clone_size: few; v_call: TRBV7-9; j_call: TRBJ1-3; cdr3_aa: ASSRDRGRDTIY
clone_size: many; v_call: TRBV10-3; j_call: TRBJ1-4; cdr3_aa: AISDKEKLF
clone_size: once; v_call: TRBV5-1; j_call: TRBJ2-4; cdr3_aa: ASSLEGRPTDIQY
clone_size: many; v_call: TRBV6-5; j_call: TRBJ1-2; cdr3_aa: ASSYSNGYGYT
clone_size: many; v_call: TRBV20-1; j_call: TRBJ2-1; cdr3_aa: SASPRGNSEQF
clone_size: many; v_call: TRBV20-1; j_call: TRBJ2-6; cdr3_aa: SARELDSSGANVLT
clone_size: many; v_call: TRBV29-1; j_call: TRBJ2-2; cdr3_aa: SVEVGDTGELF
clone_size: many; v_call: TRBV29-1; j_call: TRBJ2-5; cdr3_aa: SVDSSQETQY
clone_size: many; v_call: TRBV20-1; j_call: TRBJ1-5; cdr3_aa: SAMGPSNQPQH
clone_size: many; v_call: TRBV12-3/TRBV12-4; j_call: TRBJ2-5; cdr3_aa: ASSSTSGGQETQY
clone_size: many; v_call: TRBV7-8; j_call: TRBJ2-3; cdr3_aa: ASSRTDPYYTQY
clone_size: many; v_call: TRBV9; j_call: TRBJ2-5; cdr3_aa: ASSVGSYDGEETQY
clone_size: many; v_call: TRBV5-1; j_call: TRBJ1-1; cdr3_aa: ASSSDSVGTEAF
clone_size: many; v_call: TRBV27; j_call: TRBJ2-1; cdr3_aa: ASSLRAGGIGDNEQF
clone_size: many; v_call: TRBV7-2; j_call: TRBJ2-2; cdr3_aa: ASTHPGQINTGELF
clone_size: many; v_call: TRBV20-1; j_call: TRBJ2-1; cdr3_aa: SAPRGGTSSYNEQF
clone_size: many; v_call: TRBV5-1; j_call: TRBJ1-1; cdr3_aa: ASSPPMNTEAF
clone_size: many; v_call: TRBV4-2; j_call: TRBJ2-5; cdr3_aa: ASSQDLARGGETQY
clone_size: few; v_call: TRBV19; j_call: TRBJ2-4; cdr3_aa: ATATGGHPGTKNIQY
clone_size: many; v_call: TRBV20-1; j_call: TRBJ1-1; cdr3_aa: SPVANTEAF
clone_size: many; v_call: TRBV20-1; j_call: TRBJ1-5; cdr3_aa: SARGTAGDQPQH
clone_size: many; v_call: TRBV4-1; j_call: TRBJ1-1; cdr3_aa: ASSQATYRTGNTEAF
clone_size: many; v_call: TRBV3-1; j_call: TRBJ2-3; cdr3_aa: ASSENRVDLADTQY
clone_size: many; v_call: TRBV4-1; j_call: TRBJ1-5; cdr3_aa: ASSPLGLGHQPQH
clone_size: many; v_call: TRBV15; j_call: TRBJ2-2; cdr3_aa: ATSPRGDDTGELF
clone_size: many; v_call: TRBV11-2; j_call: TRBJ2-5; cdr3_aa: ASSLDGAGGIQETQY
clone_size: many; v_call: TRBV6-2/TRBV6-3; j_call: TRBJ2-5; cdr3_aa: ASSYGASGAQETQY
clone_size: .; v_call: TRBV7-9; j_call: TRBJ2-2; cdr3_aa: ASSPTRGDTGELF
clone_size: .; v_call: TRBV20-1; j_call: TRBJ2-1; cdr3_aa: SAPLRDSSYNEQF
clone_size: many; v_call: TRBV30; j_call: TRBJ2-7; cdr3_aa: AWSVPGLSYEQY
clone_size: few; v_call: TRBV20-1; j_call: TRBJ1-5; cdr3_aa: SATREPGQPQH
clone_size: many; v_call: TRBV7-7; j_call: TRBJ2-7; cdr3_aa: ASSLAGAKNEQY
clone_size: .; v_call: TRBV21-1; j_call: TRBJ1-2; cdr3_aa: ASSSRDPYGYT